This TCR beta chain is drawn from a study of T cells in Graves' hyperthyroidism and ophthalmopathy. In this sample, this clonotype turned up a few times. As yet, its antigen is unknown. The CDR3 covers 15 residues. The germline gives CDR1 SGHTA, CDR2 FQGNSA. The V gene lost 4 bases and the J gene lost 6 bases, with 15 bases spanning the gap. The CDR3 regions of TCR beta were amplified from RNA transcripts. The HTBI primer set served for first-round RT-PCR of the TCR CDR3. TCRdb reanalysed the multiplex PCR reads using MiXCR and keeps one entry per CDR3 protein. The data show approximately 420,000 distinct CDR3 sequences, with roughly an eighth seen just once and 5% to 6% held by the top ten. General study findings and limits: Before onset, by a median of approximately 5.9 months, the model predicted ophthalmopathy. Ophthalmopathy and stable hyperthyroidism were told apart by a 13 V-J model.

Newly diagnosed hyperthyroidism patients aged 18 to 65 years had disease lasting under 2 months. Exclusions: uncontrolled infection, other autoimmune disease, pregnancy, lactation. V is TRBV7-2 and J is TRBJ2-2, with D possibly being TRBD2 (5 bases). The sequence was collected from a woman between 18 and 30 years old with Graves' hyperthyroidism. Sequenced input: blood. The CDR3 reads CASSSRTFGAGELFF. CDR3 in DNA: TGTGCCAGCAGCTCGCGGACTTTTGGCGCCGGGGAGCTGTTTTTT. The whole variable domain, remainder taken from reference TRBV7-2 and TRBJ2-2, is GAGVSQSPSNKVTEKGKDVELRCDPISGHTALYWYRQSLGQGLEFLIYFQGNSAPDKSGLPSDRFSAERTGGSVSTLTIQRTQQEDSAVYLCASSSRTFGAGELFFGEGSRLTVL.